Listed below are T cell receptor beta chains from one sample, sequenced in a study of radiation and T cells in renal cell carcinoma. Clones were read by immunoSEQ multiplex PCR, and TCRdb kept only the in-frame ones, dropping some. The table shows 60,000 to 65,000 clones, with roughly four fifths occurring only once. Sequences were derived from blood, sampled from a patient whose treatment included radiotherapy and nephrectomy. The source of these receptors is a man in his 60s with renal cell carcinoma. Each CDR3 is given with its conserved first and last residue. Each record gives: CDR3 length, clone size, D gene, V gene, J gene, CDR3 protein, CDR3 DNA. The D gene is left open where the match is weak. Where a row states a size, it is once, few, many or the class of an expanded clone; other rows omit it.

>16|-|-|TRBV29-1|TRBJ2-3
CSVGLRGELLGDTQYF
TGCAGCGTTGGATTAAGGGGGGAGCTACTCGGAGATACGCAGTATTTT
>13|-|-|TRBV27|TRBJ1-1
CASSLRGSTEAFF
TGTGCCAGCAGTTTACGGGGGTCCACTGAAGCTTTCTTT
>12|-|-|TRBV18|TRBJ2-4
CASSESKDIQYF
TGTGCCAGCTCAGAGTCGAAGGACATTCAGTACTTC
>14|-|-|TRBV6-5|TRBJ1-3
CASSLTVSGNTIYF
TGTGCCAGCAGTTTAACAGTCTCTGGAAACACCATATATTTT
>13|few|-|TRBV25-1|TRBJ2-5
CASSADSGLNQYF
TGTGCCAGCAGTGCGGACAGTGGGTTAAACCAGTACTTC
>12|-|-|TRBV6-6|TRBJ2-7
CASSYSTDEQYF
TGTGCCAGCAGTTACTCGACAGACGAGCAGTACTTC
>18|few|TRBD2|TRBV11-3|TRBJ2-4
CASSFPGLAGVRENIQYF
TGTGCCAGCAGCTTCCCGGGACTAGCGGGAGTAAGGGAAAACATTCAGTACTTC
>15|-|-|TRBV5-6|TRBJ1-6
CASSLQTANNSPLHF
TGTGCCAGCAGCTTGCAGACAGCAAATAATTCACCCCTCCACTTT
>15|-|TRBD1|TRBV7-2|TRBJ2-4
CASSPLSGQAPKKYF
TGTGCCAGCAGCCCCCTCTCGGGACAGGCCCCGAAGAAGTACTTC
>16|-|-|TRBV5-4|TRBJ2-5
CASSVIPTGNQETQYF
TGTGCCAGCAGCGTTATCCCGACGGGGAACCAAGAGACCCAGTACTTC
>11|-|-|TRBV30|TRBJ1-1
CAWSRGITAFF
TGTGCCTGGAGTCGAGGAATAACGGCTTTCTTT
>13|once|TRBD1|TRBV25-1|TRBJ2-7
CASSEQGAYEQYF
TGTGCCAGCAGTGAACAGGGGGCGTACGAGCAGTACTTC
>16|-|-|TRBV5-1|TRBJ2-6
CASSLATARGANVLTF
TGCGCCAGCAGCTTGGCCACGGCTCGAGGGGCCAACGTCCTGACTTTC
>14|-|-|TRBV11-2|TRBJ2-5
CASSLGHSQETQYF
TGTGCCAGCAGCTTAGGGCACTCTCAAGAGACCCAGTACTTC
>14|-|TRBD1|TRBV18|TRBJ2-5
CASSPSTGGETQYF
TGTGCCAGCTCACCATCGACAGGGGGAGAGACCCAGTACTTC
>14|-|-|TRBV5-1|TRBJ2-2
CASSLERPTGELFF
TGCGCCAGCAGCTTGGAACGGCCCACCGGGGAGCTGTTTTTT
>12|-|-|TRBV19|TRBJ1-2
CASNVGGYGYTF
TGTGCCAGCAACGTAGGGGGCTATGGCTACACCTTC
>15|-|-|TRBV9|TRBJ2-2
CASSATGTNTGELFF
TGTGCCAGCAGCGCCACCGGGACAAATACCGGGGAGCTGTTTTTT
>15|-|-|TRBV7-9|TRBJ2-1
CASSRSRTENNEQFF
TGTGCCAGCAGCCGTTCGAGGACAGAGAACAATGAGCAGTTCTTC
>14|-|-|TRBV6-5|TRBJ1-1
CASSYVAGNTEAFF
TGTGCCAGCAGTTACGTCGCGGGGAACACTGAAGCTTTCTTT
>15|-|-|TRBV5-1|TRBJ1-1
CASSFLDDGRVEAFF
TGCGCCAGCAGCTTCCTAGACGACGGGCGAGTCGAAGCTTTCTTT
>15|-|-|TRBV5-1|TRBJ2-5
CASSLLGRLQETQYF
TGCGCCAGCAGCTTGCTGGGCCGACTACAAGAGACCCAGTACTTC
>12|-|-|TRBV6-1|TRBJ1-2
CASRGLASGYTF
TGTGCCAGCAGGGGGCTGGCGTCGGGCTACACCTTC
>12|-|TRBD1|TRBV18|TRBJ2-3
CASSPPQGAQYF
TGTGCCAGCTCACCACCCCAGGGGGCGCAATATTTT
>13|many|-|TRBV6-5|TRBJ1-5
CASSFLGGQPQHF
TGTGCCAGCAGTTTTCTGGGTGGTCAGCCCCAGCATTTT
>16|-|-|TRBV18|TRBJ1-4
CASSRGSPATNEKLFF
TGTGCCAGCTCCCGTGGCAGCCCTGCAACTAATGAAAAACTGTTTTTT
>17|-|TRBD2|TRBV4-1|TRBJ2-3
CASSLVKTSAGGDTQYF
TGCGCCAGCAGCCTCGTTAAGACTAGCGCGGGGGGAGATACGCAGTATTTT
>13|once|-|TRBV2|TRBJ1-4
CASLGLINEKLFF
TGTGCCAGCCTCGGACTGATTAATGAAAAACTGTTTTTT
>15|few|-|TRBV19|TRBJ1-1
CASSIRGLAHTEAFF
TGTGCCAGTAGTATCAGGGGCCTAGCCCACACTGAAGCTTTCTTT
>14|-|TRBD1|TRBV2|TRBJ1-5
CASRLNRGGQPQHF
TGTGCCAGCAGGTTAAACAGGGGAGGACAGCCCCAGCATTTT
>11|-|-|TRBV5-1|TRBJ1-1
CASSLAGEAFF
TGCGCCAGCAGCTTGGCAGGGGAAGCTTTCTTT
>12|-|-|TRBV6-1|TRBJ2-1
CASSEMGGEQFF
TGTGCCAGCAGTGAAATGGGGGGTGAGCAGTTCTTC
>12|-|-|TRBV5-6|TRBJ1-1
CASSLRYTEAFF
TGTGCCAGCAGCTTGCGGTACACTGAAGCTTTCTTT
>14|-|-|TRBV7-8|TRBJ2-7
CASSQPSPPYEQYF
TGTGCCAGCAGCCAACCATCGCCCCCCTACGAGCAGTACTTC
>17|-|TRBD2|TRBV19|TRBJ2-1
CASSPRHGGSSYNEQFF
TGTGCCAGTAGTCCTCGGCACGGGGGGAGCTCCTACAATGAGCAGTTCTTC
>16|-|-|TRBV19|TRBJ2-1
CASKGGEVSAYNEQFF
TGTGCCAGTAAAGGGGGGGAGGTTTCTGCGTACAATGAGCAGTTCTTC
>19|-|TRBD1|TRBV5-1|TRBJ2-5
CASSLGTGRAFWWQETQYF
TGCGCCAGCAGCTTAGGGACAGGGAGGGCCTTCTGGTGGCAAGAGACCCAGTACTTC
>18|-|-|TRBV4-1|TRBJ2-2
CASSQGHLRRENTGELFF
TGCGCCAGCAGCCAAGGACACCTCCGGCGGGAGAACACCGGGGAGCTGTTTTTT
>12|once|-|TRBV6-5|TRBJ2-3
CASSYISDTQYF
TGTGCCAGCAGTTACATATCAGATACGCAGTATTTT
>17|-|TRBD1|TRBV9|TRBJ2-3
CASSMLTGDFGTDTQYF
TGTGCCAGCAGCATGCTGACAGGGGATTTTGGCACAGATACGCAGTATTTT
>14|-|-|TRBV27|TRBJ1-1
CASSLSEGRTEAFF
TGTGCCAGCAGTTTATCGGAGGGGAGGACTGAAGCTTTCTTT
>14|once|TRBD1|TRBV7-6|TRBJ1-5
CASSSTGSNQPQHF
TGTGCCAGCAGTTCGACAGGGAGCAATCAGCCCCAGCATTTT
>15|-|-|TRBV15|TRBJ1-2
CATSRDLRENYGYTF
TGTGCCACCAGCAGAGATCTAAGGGAGAACTATGGCTACACCTTC
>17|-|TRBD1|TRBV7-6|TRBJ1-2
CASSPGGQGDSNYGYTF
TGTGCCAGCAGCCCAGGGGGACAGGGGGACTCTAACTATGGCTACACCTTC